The 25 T cell receptor beta chains presented below share a single source sample, sequenced in a study of control samples from healthy donors and cancer patients. The assay was immunoSEQ multiplex PCR, and TCRdb's table has in-frame clones only and misses some. The sample has 99,000 or so clones, roughly 82% seen once. Sequenced sample: blood. The source is a man aged 60-69 years in good health.

The rearrangement links TRBV3-1 (or the pseudogene TRBV3-2) to TRBJ2-1, with a tentative D call TRBD2 (7 bases). The CDR3 spans 16 residues. V lost 1 base and J 4 bases, leaving 14 bases between the germline ends. Per the germline V gene, CDR1 is LGHDT and CDR2 is YNNKEL (reference sequence). CDR3 in DNA: TGTGCCAGCAGCCAAGGGCGCGGGGGCTCGTACAATGAGCAGTTCTTC. It yields the protein CASSQGRGGSYNEQFF.

The chain recombines TRBV29-1 with TRBJ2-1; possible D gene TRBD1, 6 bases. The germline V gene has CDR1 SQVTM and CDR2 ANQGSEA. The ends were cut back, 5 bases at V and 8 bases at J, with 16 bases in the middle. The CDR3 length is 13 residues. The CDR3 sequence is CSVPTGLDDEQFF. The DNA of the CDR3 is TGCAGCGTTCCCACAGGGCTCGACGATGAGCAGTTCTTC.

This chain connects TRBV10-3 to TRBJ1-4; D may be TRBD1 (6 bases). V was shortened by 6 bases and J by 2 bases, with 7 bases between the two germline ends. Germline assignment: CDR1 ENHRY and CDR2 SYGVKD. This CDR3 comprises 13 residues. The CDR3: CAISGQTNEKLFF. The CDR3 nucleotides read TGTGCCATCAGCGGACAGACTAATGAAAAACTGTTTTTT.

The chain recombines TRBV27 with TRBJ2-3, with 8 positions matching TRBD2. The CDR3 is 17 residues long. Trimming cost V 4 bases and J 2 bases; bases outside gene matches: 11. Germline V gives CDR1 MNHEY, CDR2 SMNVEV (reference sequence). CDR3 loop: CASSSAFIAGYTDTQYF. The CDR3 DNA follows: TGTGCCAGCAGTTCCGCTTTTATAGCGGGGTACACAGATACGCAGTATTTT.

This clone was found once. This rearrangement joins TRBV5-1 to TRBJ2-5, with 8 bases fitting TRBD1. Germline CDR1 SGHRS, CDR2 YFSETQ. The V and J ends lost 4 bases and 2 bases, in that order; junction bases with no gene match: 10. The CDR3 is 16 amino acids. CDR3 amino acids: CASSEDRDHTQETQYF. CDR3 bases: TGCGCCAGCAGCGAGGACAGGGACCATACTCAAGAGACCCAGTACTTC.

The chain has TRBV27 and TRBJ2-6; D remains ambiguous. This CDR3 spans 16 amino acids. The V gene lost 1 base and the J gene lost 2 bases, with 9 bases spanning the gap. Germline lookup yields CDR1 MNHEY and CDR2 SMNVEV (reference sequence). The CDR3 DNA follows: TGTGCCAGCAGTTTATGGCCGTTAGCTGGGGCCAACGTCCTGACTTTC. It translates to CASSLWPLAGANVLTF.

This chain joins TRBV9 and TRBJ2-3; 10 nucleotides line up with TRBD2. The CDR3 runs to 16 residues. Germline V gene data show CDR1 as SGDLS and CDR2 as YYNGEE. J gave up 0 bases and V 4 bases, and 5 bases lay outside the gene matches. CDR3 DNA sequence: TGTGCCAGCAGCAGTAGCGGGGGGCCTAGCACAGATACGCAGTATTTT. It codes for CASSSSGGPSTDTQYF. The whole variable domain, filled in from reference TRBV9 and TRBJ2-3, reads DSGVTQTPKHLITATGQRVTLRCSPRSGDLSVYWYQQSLDQGLQFLIQYYNGEERAKGNILERFSAQQFPDLHSELNLSSLELGDSALYFCASSSSGGPSTDTQYFGPGTRLTVL.

There are a few counts of this clone. The sample carries other DNA sequences with the same CDR3. The J gene is TRBJ2-3, the V gene TRBV6-4, with 14 bases matching TRBD2. The CDR3 extends over 16 amino acids. Germline V CDR1 and CDR2: MRHNA, SNTAGT. V was pared by 0 bases and J by 6 bases, with 2 bases of the junction left unmatched. This CDR3 is CASSDSTSGGADTQYF. The CDR3 DNA follows: TGTGCCAGCAGTGACTCGACTAGCGGGGGGGCGGATACGCAGTATTTT.

The V gene is TRBV2, the J gene TRBJ2-5; 7 bases fit TRBD2. The CDR3 consists of 13 residues. In germline, CDR1 is SNHLY, CDR2 FYNNEI. Trimming at V came to 6 bases and at J to 4 bases, leaving 5 bases not matched to a gene. The CDR3 DNA follows: TGTGCCAGCAGGAATTCGGGGGGAGAGACCCAGTACTTC. This encodes CASRNSGGETQYF.

The V gene is TRBV6-6, the J gene TRBJ2-5, with 7 bases matching TRBD1. Germline values: CDR1 MNHNY, CDR2 SVGAGI (reference sequence). The CDR3 totals 13 residues. J was trimmed by 5 bases and V by 6 bases; bases with no gene match: 6. This CDR3 reads CASSRGFRETQYF. The CDR3 DNA is TGTGCCAGCAGCAGGGGGTTCCGGGAGACCCAGTACTTC.

The V and J genes are TRBV7-3 and TRBJ2-2; 8 positions match TRBD1. The CDR3 spans 15 residues. Trimming cost V 5 bases and J 3 bases; bases outside gene matches: 5. From germline, CDR1 is SGHTA and CDR2 FQGTGA. Here the CDR3 DNA reads TGTGCCAGCAGCCCGCAGGGGGCGGACACCGGGGAGCTGTTTTTT. Its translation: CASSPQGADTGELFF.

This rearrangement joins TRBV19 to TRBJ2-4; 9 nucleotides line up with TRBD2. Germline CDR1 is LNHDA and CDR2 is SQIVND (reference sequence). The CDR3 loop spans 19 amino acids. V dropped 1 base and J dropped 8; count of bases not matched to a gene: 18. CDR3 sequence: CASSIAGKRGALWEDIQYF. CDR3 nucleotide sequence: TGTGCCAGTAGTATAGCGGGCAAGCGGGGGGCGCTCTGGGAGGACATTCAGTACTTC.

The sample holds one count of this clone. The chain employs TRBV7-9 and TRBJ1-2, with 9 nucleotides matching TRBD1. V lost 5 bases and J lost 12; bases outside the gene matches: 19. The CDR3 totals 16 residues. Germline-derived CDR1 and CDR2 are SEHNR and FQNEAQ (reference sequence). The CDR3, as DNA: TGTGCCAGCAGCCCCGCCCGCGGACAGGGGCCCGGATGGGACACCTTC. As protein: CASSPARGQGPGWDTF.

This clone was seen only a few times. This sequence joins TRBV5-6 and TRBJ2-2; 11 bases fit TRBD2. Looked up from germline, CDR1 is SGHDT and CDR2 is YYEEEE. This CDR3 is built from 16 residues. V shed 4 bases and J 7 bases; nucleotides not matched to a gene: 9. CDR3 in DNA: TGTGCCAGCAGCCCTAGCGGGGGGATCTCAGACGGGGAGCTGTTTTTT. Translating it yields CASSPSGGISDGELFF.

This rearrangement joins TRBV12-3 or TRBV12-4 to TRBJ2-7; 8 bases align to TRBD2. The J segment lost 2 bases and the V segment lost 5 bases, leaving 2 bases of the junction unmatched. The CDR3 has 13 residues. For the CDR3, the DNA is TGTGCCAGCAGTCGGGGGGGACCCTACGAGCAGTACTTC. Protein sequence: CASSRGGPYEQYF.

V is TRBV27 and J is TRBJ1-5; D not resolved. CDR1 is MNHEY and CDR2 is SMNVEV in the germline V gene (reference sequence). V shed 2 bases and J shed 4 bases, with 6 bases lying between them. The CDR3 runs 13 residues. The CDR3 protein is CASSLLSNQPQHF. CDR3 nucleotides: TGTGCCAGCAGTTTACTTTCTAATCAGCCCCAGCATTTT.

The chain is built from TRBV6-2 or TRBV6-3 and TRBJ2-7; D perhaps matches TRBD2 (6 bases). The germline V and J ends were trimmed by 2 bases and 5 bases, with 19 bases remaining between them. There are 16 residues in the CDR3. The germline gives CDR1 MNHEY, CDR2 SVGEGT. For the CDR3, the DNA is TGTGCCAGCAGTTACGCCTTCGGCGGGGTGTCCAACGAGCAGTACTTC. Translating it yields CASSYAFGGVSNEQYF.

This clone was seen a single time. The V and J genes are TRBV30 and TRBJ2-3; D ambiguous. The V gene lost 2 bases and the J gene lost 1 base, with 13 bases spanning the gap. CDR3 length equals 15 residues. CDR1 is GTSNPN and CDR2 is SVGIG in the germline V gene (reference sequence). The CDR3, as DNA: TGTGCCTGGAGTCTACACGTCACGGGCACAGATACGCAGTATTTT. It specifies CAWSLHVTGTDTQYF.

The chain carries TRBV5-1 and TRBJ2-1; 13 bases match TRBD2. The junction had 2 bases not matched to a gene; V was cut back by 3 bases and J by 5 bases. The CDR3 extends over 15 amino acids. CDR1 and CDR2 (germline): SGHRS, YFSETQ. This chain's CDR3 is CASSWTSGSHNEQFF. The CDR3 DNA reads TGCGCCAGCAGCTGGACTAGCGGGAGCCACAATGAGCAGTTCTTC. Supplemented by reference TRBV5-1 and TRBJ2-1, the full variable domain reads KAGVTQTPRYLIKTRGQQVTLSCSPISGHRSVSWYQQTPGQGLQFLFEYFSETQRNKGNFPGRFSGRQFSNSRSEMNVSTLELGDSALYLCASSWTSGSHNEQFFGPGTRLTVL.

The chain combines TRBV2 with TRBJ2-2, with 9 bases fitting TRBD1. The junction had 9 bases not matched to a gene; V was cut back by 9 bases and J by 7 bases. Germline V gene sequence: CDR1 SNHLY, CDR2 FYNNEI. This CDR3 has 14 residues. CDR3 DNA sequence: TGTGCCAGTACGCGGACAGGGGACATCGGGGAGCTGTTTTTT. Translated, it gives CASTRTGDIGELFF.

The chain combines TRBV9 with TRBJ2-5, with a possible D match to TRBD2 (6 bases). There are 16 residues in the CDR3. Germline CDR1 and CDR2: SGDLS and YYNGEE. Trimming pared 3 bases from V and 5 bases from J, leaving 20 bases between. The CDR3 region has the DNA TGTGCCAGCAGCGCGGGGACTCTCTCTGAGGGGGAGACCCAGTACTTC. It encodes CASSAGTLSEGETQYF.

This chain joins TRBV7-6 and TRBJ2-7, with TRBD1 matching 8 bases. CDR1 and CDR2 (germline): SGHVS, FNYEAQ. Trimming took 5 bases from V and 2 from J; bases not matched to a gene: 11. This CDR3 is 16 amino acids long. The CDR3 protein is CASSHRGAPTPYEQYF. The CDR3 nucleotides are TGTGCCAGCAGCCACAGGGGGGCCCCTACGCCCTACGAGCAGTACTTC.

This clone came up once. J is TRBJ2-7 and V is TRBV6-5; 8 bases match TRBD1. This CDR3 is 13 amino acids long. The J segment lost 4 bases and the V segment lost 6 bases, leaving 5 bases of the junction unmatched. The V gene's germline CDR1 is MNHEY and CDR2 SVGAGI. In DNA form, the CDR3 reads TGTGCCAGCAGAGGACAGGGAAAGTACGAGCAGTACTTC. Its protein is CASRGQGKYEQYF.

V gene TRBV19 combines with J gene TRBJ1-2, with D unclear. This CDR3 is built from 12 residues. Trimming pared 3 bases from V and 6 bases from J, leaving 8 bases between. Per germline, CDR1 LNHDA and CDR2 SQIVND (reference sequence). As DNA, the CDR3 is TGTGCCAGTAGTATTTACCGGGATGGCTACACCTTC. Translated: CASSIYRDGYTF.

This clone was recorded once. This chain uses TRBV19 with TRBJ1-1; D unresolved. Trimming took 6 bases from V and 7 from J, leaving 18 bases between them. CDR1 and CDR2 (germline): LNHDA, SQIVND (reference sequence). The CDR3 sequence is 14 residues long. The DNA of the CDR3 is TGTGCCAGTAGCCTCGGTCCCGAGATGGGTGAAGCTTTCTTT. Translation gives CASSLGPEMGEAFF. Full variable domain (missing parts from reference TRBV19 and TRBJ1-1): DGGITQSPKYLFRKEGQNVTLSCEQNLNHDAMYWYRQDPGQGLRLIYYSQIVNDFQKGDIAEGYSVSREKKESFPLTVTSAQKNPTAFYLCASSLGPEMGEAFFGQGTRLTVV.